The next 20 T cell receptor beta chains were all read from a single sample in a study of memory CD8 T cells in hepatitis C reinfection. Repertoires were generated with immunoSEQ multiplex PCR, while TCRdb's copy carries only in-frame clones and drops some. The repertoire includes 46,000 or so clones, about 91% of them detected once, and more than 0.6% sits in the top ten. The time point: late/post reinfection, 12 to 24 weeks after detection. No in vitro expansion preceded TCR sequencing of the sorted cells. Sequencing used naive CD8+ T cells sorted from blood. Receptor source: a man younger than 35 with hepatitis C virus infection.

The chain has TRBV27 and TRBJ2-3; 12 bases line up with TRBD2. The CDR3 sequence is 16 residues long. The J segment lost 4 bases and the V segment lost 4 bases, leaving 6 bases of the junction unmatched. CDR1 and CDR2 from the germline V gene are MNHEY and SMNVEV (reference sequence). The CDR3 reads CASSSGTSGLADTQYF. DNA of the CDR3: TGTGCCAGCAGTTCCGGGACTAGCGGGTTGGCAGATACGCAGTATTTT.

The chain is built from TRBV9 and TRBJ1-2, with D unresolved. The CDR3 has 13 amino acids. Germline loops: CDR1 SGDLS, CDR2 YYNGEE. V was pared by 4 bases and J by 8 bases, with 15 bases between. This CDR3 reads CASSPPPAEGYTF. The CDR3 nucleotides read TGTGCCAGCAGCCCTCCGCCTGCTGAGGGCTACACCTTC. Using reference TRBV9 and TRBJ1-2 for the parts outside the CDR3, the full variable domain is DSGVTQTPKHLITATGQRVTLRCSPRSGDLSVYWYQQSLDQGLQFLIQYYNGEERAKGNILERFSAQQFPDLHSELNLSSLELGDSALYFCASSPPPAEGYTFGSGTRLTVV.

The chain links TRBV28 to TRBJ1-5, with D uncertain. Trimming stripped 4 bases from V and 7 bases from J, with 11 bases between. The germline V gene has CDR1 MDHEN and CDR2 SYDVKM. This CDR3 is 13 amino acids long. The CDR3 bases are TGTGCCAGCAGTTCCGGCTGGGCCCAGCCCCAGCATTTT. Its translation is CASSSGWAQPQHF.

In its sample, this clone was seen once. The chain links TRBV19 to TRBJ1-4; D is perhaps TRBD1 (5 bases). Germline V CDR1 and CDR2: LNHDA, SQIVND (reference sequence). The CDR3 runs 15 residues. V lost 5 bases and J lost 6, with 16 bases in between. The CDR3 sequence is CASSPAGRGYEKLFF. The CDR3, as DNA: TGTGCCAGTAGTCCCGCCGGGAGGGGTTATGAAAAACTGTTTTTT.

The V call is TRBV7-9, the J call TRBJ2-3; tentative D call: TRBD1 (6 bases). The V end lost 4 bases, the J end lost 3 bases, and 14 bases lay between the germline ends. Germline assignment: CDR1 SEHNR and CDR2 FQNEAQ (reference sequence). The CDR3 has 15 amino acids. The CDR3 sequence is CASSSLRQGTDTQYF. CDR3 coding DNA: TGTGCCAGCAGCTCCCTTAGGCAGGGGACAGATACGCAGTATTTT.

This clone was seen only once. The chain recombines TRBV30 with TRBJ2-5, with 8 positions matching TRBD1. The CDR3 covers 14 residues. The ends lost 3 bases at V and 5 bases at J; junction bases unmatched: 8. The V gene's germline CDR1 is GTSNPN and CDR2 SVGIG (reference sequence). This CDR3 is CAWRPQGAGETQYF. The DNA for the CDR3 is TGTGCCTGGAGGCCGCAGGGGGCAGGGGAGACCCAGTACTTC.

The V and J genes are TRBV9 and TRBJ2-5; D is perhaps TRBD1 (5 bases). The length of the CDR3 is 15 residues. The germline V gene has CDR1 SGDLS and CDR2 YYNGEE. V gave up 0 bases and J gave up 2 bases, with 11 bases separating them. The CDR3 coding sequence is TGTGCCAGCAGCGTAGCTGAACAGGATCAAGAGACCCAGTACTTC. Amino acid sequence: CASSVAEQDQETQYF.

The V call is TRBV9, the J call TRBJ1-2; 10 bases fit TRBD1. Per the germline V gene, CDR1 is SGDLS and CDR2 is YYNGEE. V was pared by 4 bases and J by 6 bases, with 12 bases of the junction left unmatched. This CDR3 has 16 amino acids. CDR3 DNA sequence: TGTGCCAGCAGCCCCTTCGACAGGGGGCACGGTAATGGCTACACCTTC. Residues: CASSPFDRGHGNGYTF.

This chain connects TRBV27 to TRBJ2-2; 8 bases are a match to TRBD2. CDR3 length: 19 residues. Germline V gene sequence: CDR1 MNHEY, CDR2 SMNVEV (reference sequence). J was trimmed by 3 bases and V by 6 bases; bases with no gene match: 18. CDR3 protein: CASSFNPPWREAYTGELFF. The CDR3 DNA reads TGTGCCAGCAGCTTCAATCCCCCCTGGCGGGAGGCCTACACCGGGGAGCTGTTTTTT.

In its sample, this clone was seen a few times. This chain connects TRBV10-3 to TRBJ1-1, with D perhaps TRBD1 (6 bases). In germline, CDR1 is ENHRY, CDR2 SYGVKD. The V end was cut by 6 bases, the J end by 1 base, with 18 bases between. The CDR3 has 16 residues. The CDR3 DNA reads as TGTGCCATCAGGGAGCTACAGGGCGGGGGGAACACTGAAGCTTTCTTT. Its protein product is CAIRELQGGGNTEAFF.

The gene calls are TRBV9 and TRBJ2-1; perhaps TRBD2 as D (5 bases). The V gene lost 0 bases and the J gene lost 4 bases, with 8 bases spanning the gap. Germline V gene sequence: CDR1 SGDLS, CDR2 YYNGEE. The CDR3 sequence is 14 residues long. This CDR3 is CASSVGGAYNEQFF. In DNA form, the CDR3 reads TGTGCCAGCAGCGTAGGGGGAGCGTACAATGAGCAGTTCTTC.

This chain joins TRBV4-1 and TRBJ2-7; D not resolved. The CDR3 is made up of 15 amino acids. V was pared by 4 bases and J by 1 base, with 14 bases between. Looked up from germline, CDR1 is MGHRA and CDR2 is YSYEKL. The CDR3 loop is CASSLRSAGSYEQYF. In DNA form, the CDR3 reads TGCGCCAGCAGCCTACGGTCGGCAGGATCCTACGAGCAGTACTTC.

V is TRBV6-5 and J is TRBJ2-2, with 7 nucleotides matching TRBD1. The CDR3 consists of 14 residues. Trimming took 4 bases from V and 5 from J; bases not matched to a gene: 4. Germline CDR1 reads MNHEY; CDR2 reads SVGAGI. The CDR3 is CASSSPTGTGELFF. CDR3 nucleotide sequence: TGTGCCAGCAGTTCGCCGACAGGGACCGGGGAGCTGTTTTTT.

The V call is TRBV7-8, the J call TRBJ2-7; perhaps TRBD2 as D (7 bases). The V and J ends lost 5 bases and 4 bases respectively, with 15 bases between them. The CDR3 contains 14 residues. CDR1 is SGHVS and CDR2 is FQNEAQ in the germline V gene. DNA of the CDR3: TGTGCCAGCAGCCCATACGCGGGGGCTTACGAGCAGTACGTC. Protein: CASSPYAGAYEQYV.

The chain uses TRBV7-2 and TRBJ1-4; possibly TRBD1 for D (6 bases). Trimming took off 6 bases at V and 6 bases at J, with 17 bases between the two ends. The CDR3 spans 15 residues. Germline lookup yields CDR1 SGHTA and CDR2 FQGNSA. DNA for the CDR3: TGTGCCAGCAGATCCGGGACCGGACAGCATGAAAAACTGTTTTTT. This codes for CASRSGTGQHEKLFF.

This chain joins TRBV6-1 and TRBJ2-1, with D perhaps matching TRBD2 (6 bases). The CDR3 has 15 residues. Trimming took 2 bases from V and 6 from J, leaving 14 bases between them. The germline V gene has CDR1 MNHNS and CDR2 SASEGT. The CDR3, as DNA: TGTGCCAGCAGTGAAACGCGGGAAAGAGGCAATGAGCAGTTCTTC. Its translation is CASSETRERGNEQFF.

The chain has TRBV29-1 and TRBJ2-1, with D unresolved. Per the germline V gene, CDR1 is SQVTM and CDR2 is ANQGSEA. Trimming took off 4 bases at V and 6 bases at J, with 13 bases between the two ends. This CDR3 has 13 residues. The CDR3 loop is CSVAAQTGNEQFF. As DNA, the CDR3 is TGCAGCGTTGCAGCGCAGACCGGCAATGAGCAGTTCTTC.

The chain is built from TRBV7-8 and TRBJ1-6; D is ambiguous. Germline V gene data show CDR1 as SGHVS and CDR2 as FQNEAQ. This CDR3 region has 17 residues. Trimming pared 6 bases from V and 0 bases from J, leaving 15 bases between. CDR3 sequence: CASSHSPPSSYNSPLHF. CDR3 nucleotides: TGTGCCAGCAGTCATTCACCCCCGAGCTCCTATAATTCACCCCTCCACTTT.

The rearrangement joins TRBV6-5 to TRBJ2-7; 8 nucleotides line up with TRBD1. The CDR3 spans 14 residues. Looked up from germline, CDR1 is MNHEY and CDR2 is SVGAGI. Trimming removed 6 bases from V and 5 bases from J; junction bases left unmatched: 9. The CDR3 sequence: CASSPGQGFNEQYF. In DNA, the CDR3 is TGTGCCAGCAGCCCAGGACAGGGATTCAACGAGCAGTACTTC.

The chain has TRBV7-2 and TRBJ2-1; TRBD2 matches 9 bases. Germline V gene data show CDR1 as SGHTA and CDR2 as FQGNSA. This CDR3 contains 17 residues. With V trimmed by 0 bases and J by 8 bases, 11 bases remained unmatched. The CDR3 sequence is CASSLAASGVLGHEQFF. The DNA of the CDR3 is TGTGCCAGCAGCTTAGCGGCTAGCGGGGTATTAGGCCATGAGCAGTTCTTC.